This section outlines one T cell receptor beta chain sequence together with its context. V was trimmed by 8 bases and J by 0 bases, leaving 11 bases between them. The CDR3 length is 14 residues. Germline V gene lookup returns CDR1 MNHNS and CDR2 SASEGT. PBMCs stemmed from roughly 9.7 ml of fresh peripheral blood. The data were obtained in a study of Graves' ophthalmopathy and Graves' hyperthyroidism. RNA transcripts were the template, and TCR beta CDR3 regions were amplified from them. The workflow started with a first-round RT-PCR run with HTBI primers and then moved on to a second-round multiplex PCR. Each CDR3 protein is one row after TCRdb ran MiXCR on the multiplex PCR reads. This table has over 500,000 distinct CDR3 sequences, about 20% appearing once.

The sequence was collected from a woman younger than 30 with stable Graves' hyperthyroidism. Some clones in this sample may be carry-over from other donors' samples. The chain is built from TRBV6-1 and TRBJ1-3, with D possibly being TRBD1 (6 bases). The sample taken for sequencing was peripheral blood. CDR3 residues: CASLGGLSGNTIYF. The CDR3, as DNA: TGTGCCAGCTTAGGGGGTCTCTCTGGAAACACCATATATTTT.